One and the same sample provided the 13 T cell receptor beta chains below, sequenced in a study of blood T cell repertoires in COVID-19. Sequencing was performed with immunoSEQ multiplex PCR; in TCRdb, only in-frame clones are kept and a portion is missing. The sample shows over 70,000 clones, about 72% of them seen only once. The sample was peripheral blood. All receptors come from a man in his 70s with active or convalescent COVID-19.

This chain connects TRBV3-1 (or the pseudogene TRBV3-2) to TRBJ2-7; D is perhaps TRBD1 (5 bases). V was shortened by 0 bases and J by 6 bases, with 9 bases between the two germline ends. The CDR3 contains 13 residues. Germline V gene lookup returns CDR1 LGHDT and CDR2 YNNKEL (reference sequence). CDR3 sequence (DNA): TGTGCCAGCAGCCAAGATAGGGGTTCCGAGCAGTACTTC. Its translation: CASSQDRGSEQYF.

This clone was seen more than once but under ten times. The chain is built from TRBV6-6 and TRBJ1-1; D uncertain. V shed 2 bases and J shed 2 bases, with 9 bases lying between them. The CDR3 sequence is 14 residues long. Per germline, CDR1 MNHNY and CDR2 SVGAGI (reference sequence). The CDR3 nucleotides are TGTGCCAGCAGTTACGGCGGCAGAAACACTGAAGCTTTCTTT. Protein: CASSYGGRNTEAFF.

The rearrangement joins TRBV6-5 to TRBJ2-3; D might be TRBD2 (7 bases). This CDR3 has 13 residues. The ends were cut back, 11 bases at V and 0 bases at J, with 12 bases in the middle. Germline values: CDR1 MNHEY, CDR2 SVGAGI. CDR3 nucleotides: TGTGCCTCAAGGGGGGGTAGCACAGATACGCAGTATTTT. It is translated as CASRGGSTDTQYF.

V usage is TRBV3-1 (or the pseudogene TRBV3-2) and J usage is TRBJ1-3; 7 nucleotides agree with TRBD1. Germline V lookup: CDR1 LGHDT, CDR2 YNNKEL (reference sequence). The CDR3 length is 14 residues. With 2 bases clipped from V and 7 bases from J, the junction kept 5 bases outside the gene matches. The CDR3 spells CASSQWGQTNTIYF. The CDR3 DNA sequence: TGTGCCAGCAGCCAATGGGGACAGACGAACACCATATATTTT.

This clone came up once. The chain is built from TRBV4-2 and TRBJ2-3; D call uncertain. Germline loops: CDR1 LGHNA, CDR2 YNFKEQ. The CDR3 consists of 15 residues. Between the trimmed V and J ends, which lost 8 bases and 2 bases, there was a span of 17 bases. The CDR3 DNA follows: TGTGCCAGCCGCGGTGGCAACCGTTACACAGATACGCAGTATTTT. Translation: CASRGGNRYTDTQYF.

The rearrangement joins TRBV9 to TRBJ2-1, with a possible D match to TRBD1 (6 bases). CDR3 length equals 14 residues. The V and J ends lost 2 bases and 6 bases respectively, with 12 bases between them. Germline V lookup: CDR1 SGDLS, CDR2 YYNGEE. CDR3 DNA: TGTGCCAGCAGCGTCAGGGGAATTGGCAATGAGCAGTTCTTC. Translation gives CASSVRGIGNEQFF.

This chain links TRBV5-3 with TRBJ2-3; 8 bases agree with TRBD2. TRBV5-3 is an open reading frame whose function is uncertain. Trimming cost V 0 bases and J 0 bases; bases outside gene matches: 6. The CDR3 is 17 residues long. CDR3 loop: CARSLVRGGRSTDTQYF. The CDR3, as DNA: TGTGCCAGAAGCTTGGTTCGGGGGGGCCGGAGCACAGATACGCAGTATTTT.

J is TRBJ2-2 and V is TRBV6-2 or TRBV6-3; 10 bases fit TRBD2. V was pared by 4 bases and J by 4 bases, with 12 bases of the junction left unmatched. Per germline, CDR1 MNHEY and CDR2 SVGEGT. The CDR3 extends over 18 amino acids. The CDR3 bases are TGTGCCAGCAGTTGGGCTAGCGGGGGCCCGCCGGGCACCGGGGAGCTGTTTTTT. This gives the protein CASSWASGGPPGTGELFF.

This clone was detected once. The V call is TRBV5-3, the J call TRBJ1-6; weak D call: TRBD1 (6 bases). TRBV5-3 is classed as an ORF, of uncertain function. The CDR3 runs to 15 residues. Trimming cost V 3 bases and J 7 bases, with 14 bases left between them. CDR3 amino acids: CARSSKARGNSPLHF. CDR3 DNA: TGTGCCAGAAGCTCTAAGGCCAGGGGCAATTCACCCCTCCACTTT.

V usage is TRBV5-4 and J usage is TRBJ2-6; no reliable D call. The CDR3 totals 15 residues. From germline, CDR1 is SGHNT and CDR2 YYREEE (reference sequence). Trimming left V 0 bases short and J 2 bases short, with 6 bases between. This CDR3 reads CASSLAFPGANVLTF. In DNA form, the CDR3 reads TGTGCCAGCAGCTTGGCCTTCCCTGGGGCCAACGTCCTGACTTTC.

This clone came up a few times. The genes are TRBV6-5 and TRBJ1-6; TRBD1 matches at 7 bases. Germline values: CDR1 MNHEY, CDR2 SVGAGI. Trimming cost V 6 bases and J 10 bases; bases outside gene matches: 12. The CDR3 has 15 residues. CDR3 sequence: CASRVLIDRASPLHF. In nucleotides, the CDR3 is TGTGCCAGCAGGGTATTAATTGACAGGGCCTCACCCCTCCACTTT.

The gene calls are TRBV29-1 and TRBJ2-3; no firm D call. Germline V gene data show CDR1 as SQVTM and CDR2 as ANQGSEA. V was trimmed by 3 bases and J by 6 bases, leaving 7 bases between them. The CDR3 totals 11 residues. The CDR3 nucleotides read TGCAGCGTTGACAGATCCGATACGCAGTATTTT. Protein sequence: CSVDRSDTQYF.

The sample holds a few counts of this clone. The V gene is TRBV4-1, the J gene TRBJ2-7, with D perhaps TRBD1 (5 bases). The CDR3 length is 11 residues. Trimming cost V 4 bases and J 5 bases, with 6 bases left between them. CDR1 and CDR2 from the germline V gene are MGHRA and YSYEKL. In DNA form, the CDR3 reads TGCGCCAGCAGCCCGGACAACGAGCAGTACTTC. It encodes CASSPDNEQYF.